Below, 3 T cell receptor beta chains from the same sample are listed, as sequenced in a study of T cells in Graves' hyperthyroidism and ophthalmopathy. Amplification of TCR beta CDR3 regions was performed using RNA transcripts as template. HTBI primers were used for first-round RT-PCR of the TCR CDR3. TCRdb recomputed calls from the multiplex PCR reads with MiXCR, one row per CDR3 protein. Of 300,000 to 450,000 distinct CDR3 sequences in the sample, roughly 15% were seen once. Sequencing used blood. The receptors were gathered from a woman in her twenties or thirties with Graves' ophthalmopathy.

The chain couples TRBV11-2 to TRBJ2-5, with 10 bases lining up with TRBD2. The CDR3 has 15 residues. Germline lookup yields CDR1 SGHAT and CDR2 FQNNGV. The ends lost 3 bases at V and 0 bases at J; junction bases unmatched: 1. CDR3 in DNA: TGTGCCAGCAGCTTCGGACTAGCGGACCAAGAGACCCAGTACTTC. Translation gives CASSFGLADQETQYF.

This clonotype was seen a handful of times. The chain carries TRBV7-9 and TRBJ2-2; D gene ambiguous. Trimming stripped 5 bases from V and 5 bases from J, with 12 bases between. This CDR3 has 14 amino acids. The germline CDR1 and CDR2 sequences are SEHNR and FQNEAQ (reference sequence). Written as DNA, the CDR3 is TGTGCCAGCAGCCCGGAGAGTTCGACCGGGGAGCTGTTTTTT. Amino acids: CASSPESSTGELFF.

This clonotype was recorded many times. The genes are TRBV12-3 or TRBV12-4 and TRBJ2-1; D might be TRBD2 (6 bases). The CDR3 sequence is 14 residues long. V dropped 3 bases and J dropped 5 bases, with 11 bases sitting between them. For the CDR3, the DNA is TGTGCCAGCAGTTTGGGAGGAGGAAACAATGAGCAGTTCTTC. It is translated as CASSLGGGNNEQFF.